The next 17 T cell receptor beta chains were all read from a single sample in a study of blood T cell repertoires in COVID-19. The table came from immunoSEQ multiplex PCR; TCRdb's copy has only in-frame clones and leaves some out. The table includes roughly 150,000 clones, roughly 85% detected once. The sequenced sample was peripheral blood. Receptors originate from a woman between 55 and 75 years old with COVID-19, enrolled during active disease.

The CDR3 DNA sequence: TGTGCCAGCAGTCTTACGGACAGTTTGAACACTGAAGCTTTCTTT. This codes for CASSLTDSLNTEAFF. The rearrangement uses TRBV6-5 and TRBJ1-1, with a tentative D call TRBD1 (6 bases). The CDR3 is made up of 15 amino acids. V lost 5 bases and J 0 bases, leaving 13 bases between the germline ends. Germline loops: CDR1 MNHEY, CDR2 SVGAGI.

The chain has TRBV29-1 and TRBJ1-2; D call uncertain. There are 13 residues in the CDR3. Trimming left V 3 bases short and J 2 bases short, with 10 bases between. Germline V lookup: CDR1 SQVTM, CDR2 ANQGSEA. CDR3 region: CSVENLRNYGYTF. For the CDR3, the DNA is TGCAGCGTTGAGAACCTACGGAACTATGGCTACACCTTC.

DNA for the CDR3: TGTGCCAGCAGCGCCCGGACTAGCGGTACGCAGTATTTT. The encoded protein is CASSARTSGTQYF. The rearrangement joins TRBV9 to TRBJ2-3, with 10 nucleotides matching TRBD2. This CDR3 region has 13 residues. V trimming: 3 bases; J trimming: 8 bases; junction bases outside the gene matches: 3. CDR1 and CDR2 from the germline V gene are SGDLS and YYNGEE.

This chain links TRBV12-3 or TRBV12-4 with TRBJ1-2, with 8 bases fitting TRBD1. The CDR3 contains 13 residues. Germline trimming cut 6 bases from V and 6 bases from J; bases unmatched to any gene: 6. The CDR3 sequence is CASRPNRGNGYTF. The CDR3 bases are TGTGCCAGCAGACCTAACAGGGGGAATGGCTACACCTTC.

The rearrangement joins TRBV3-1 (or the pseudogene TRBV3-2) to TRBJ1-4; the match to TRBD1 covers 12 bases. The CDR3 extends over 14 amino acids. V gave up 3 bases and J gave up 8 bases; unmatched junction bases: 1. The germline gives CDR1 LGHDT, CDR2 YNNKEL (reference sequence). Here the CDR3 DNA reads TGTGCCAGCAGCCAGGGACAGGGGGCGGAAAAACTGTTTTTT. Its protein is CASSQGQGAEKLFF.

The CDR3 DNA is TGTGCCAGCAGGTTATCCGGGACAGACAATGGCTACACCTTC. Translated, it gives CASRLSGTDNGYTF. The V call is TRBV2, the J call TRBJ1-2; 7 nucleotides line up with TRBD1. Trimming took 6 bases from V and 6 from J; bases not matched to a gene: 10. In germline, CDR1 is SNHLY, CDR2 FYNNEI. CDR3 length equals 14 residues.

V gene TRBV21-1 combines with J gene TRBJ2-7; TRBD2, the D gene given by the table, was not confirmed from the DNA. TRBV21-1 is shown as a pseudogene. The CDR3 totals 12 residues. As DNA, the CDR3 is TGTGCCAGCAGCAATTTTTACTACGAGCAGTACGTC. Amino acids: CASSNFYYEQYV.

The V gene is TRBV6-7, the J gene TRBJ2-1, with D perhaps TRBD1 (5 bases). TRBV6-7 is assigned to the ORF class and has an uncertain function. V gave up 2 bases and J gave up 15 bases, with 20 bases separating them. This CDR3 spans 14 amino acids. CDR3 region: CASSYDKIGAARFF. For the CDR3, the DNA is TGTGCCAGCAGTTACGATAAGATTGGGGCGGCGAGGTTCTTC.

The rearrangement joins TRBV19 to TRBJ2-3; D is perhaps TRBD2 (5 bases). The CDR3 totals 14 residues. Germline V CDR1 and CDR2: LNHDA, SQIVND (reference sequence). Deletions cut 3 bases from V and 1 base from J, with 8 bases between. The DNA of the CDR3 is TGTGCCAGTAGTATCCTCGGGGGCACAGATACGCAGTATTTT. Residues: CASSILGGTDTQYF.

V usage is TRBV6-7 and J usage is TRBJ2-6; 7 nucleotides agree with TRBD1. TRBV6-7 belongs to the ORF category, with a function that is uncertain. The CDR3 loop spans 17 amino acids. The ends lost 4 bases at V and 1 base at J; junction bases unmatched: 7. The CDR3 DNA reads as TGTGCCAGCAGTTCTCGACAGGGCGGGTCTGGGGCCAACGTCCTGACTTTC. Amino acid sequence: CASSSRQGGSGANVLTF.

In DNA form, the CDR3 reads TGTGCCAGCAGCTTAGGGCGGGAGGGCCTGGGCGAGCAGTACTTC. Translated, it gives CASSLGREGLGEQYF. The chain links TRBV7-9 to TRBJ2-7, with 9 bases identical to TRBD2. Germline V lookup: CDR1 SEHNR, CDR2 FQNEAQ (reference sequence). This CDR3 region has 15 residues. V trimming: 1 base; J trimming: 6 bases; junction bases outside the gene matches: 7.

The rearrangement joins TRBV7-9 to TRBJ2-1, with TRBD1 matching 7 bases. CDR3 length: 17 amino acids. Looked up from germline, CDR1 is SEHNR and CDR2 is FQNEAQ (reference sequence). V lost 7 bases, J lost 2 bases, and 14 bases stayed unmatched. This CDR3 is CASTLTGTLPTYNEQFF. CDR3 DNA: TGTGCCAGCACCCTGACAGGGACCCTACCCACCTACAATGAGCAGTTCTTC.

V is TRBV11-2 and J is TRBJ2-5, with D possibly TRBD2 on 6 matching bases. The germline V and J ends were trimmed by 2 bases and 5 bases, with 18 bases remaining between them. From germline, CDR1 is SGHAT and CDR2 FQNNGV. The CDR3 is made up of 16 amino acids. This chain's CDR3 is CASSLFRNSRGETQYF. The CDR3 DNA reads TGTGCCAGCAGCTTATTCCGGAACTCCCGGGGGGAGACCCAGTACTTC.

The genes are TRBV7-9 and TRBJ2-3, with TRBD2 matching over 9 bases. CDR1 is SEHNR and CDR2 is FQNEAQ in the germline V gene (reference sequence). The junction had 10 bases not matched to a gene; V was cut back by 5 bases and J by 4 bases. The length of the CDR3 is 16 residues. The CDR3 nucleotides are TGTGCCAGCAGCCAGAGGCGGGGGGGCCTCGCAGATACGCAGTATTTT. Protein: CASSQRRGGLADTQYF.

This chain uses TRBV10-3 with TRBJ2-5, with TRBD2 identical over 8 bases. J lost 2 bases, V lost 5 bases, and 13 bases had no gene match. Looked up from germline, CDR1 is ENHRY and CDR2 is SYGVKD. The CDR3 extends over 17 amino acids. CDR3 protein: CAISNPQPGGSQETQYF. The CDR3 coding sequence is TGTGCCATCAGTAACCCACAACCGGGAGGGTCTCAAGAGACCCAGTACTTC.

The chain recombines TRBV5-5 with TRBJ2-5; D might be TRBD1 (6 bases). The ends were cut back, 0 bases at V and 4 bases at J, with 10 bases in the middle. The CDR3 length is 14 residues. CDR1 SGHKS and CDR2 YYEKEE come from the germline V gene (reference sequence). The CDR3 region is CASSLEPGVETQYF. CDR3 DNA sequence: TGTGCCAGCAGCTTGGAACCAGGGGTAGAGACCCAGTACTTC.

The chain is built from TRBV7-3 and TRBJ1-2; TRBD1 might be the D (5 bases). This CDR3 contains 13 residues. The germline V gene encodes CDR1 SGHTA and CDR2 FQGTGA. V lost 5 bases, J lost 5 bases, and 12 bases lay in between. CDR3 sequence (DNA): TGTGCCAGCAGCGTCGACAGAGATTATGGCTACACCTTC. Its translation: CASSVDRDYGYTF. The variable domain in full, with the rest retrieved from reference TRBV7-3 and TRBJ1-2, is GAGVSQTPSNKVTEKGKYVELRCDPISGHTALYWYRQSLGQGPEFLIYFQGTGAADDSGLPNDRFFAVRPEGSVSTLKIQRTERGDSAVYLCASSVDRDYGYTFGSGTRLTVV.